This T cell receptor (beta chain) appears in the sequencing data of a study of T cell responses to AZD1222 COVID-19 vaccine. As regards this clone: No antigen is known for it.

Germline V gene lookup returns CDR1 SEHNR and CDR2 FQNEAQ (reference sequence). V was pared by 5 bases and J by 7 bases, with 10 bases of the junction left unmatched. The CDR3 loop spans 15 amino acids. Study outcomes and limitations: The repertoires were collected only after the peak T cell response. White British ancestry dominated among donors, who included more females, and clonal diversity was possibly underestimated.

Generated by immunoSEQ multiplex PCR, the TCRdb table keeps only in-frame clones and is missing some. The sample shows 130,000 to 150,000 clones, 90% to 95% of them seen only once. This clonotype was sampled from an adult in good health. The sample consisted of peripheral blood, taken on day 0 of AZD1222 vaccination. This chain uses TRBV7-9 with TRBJ2-2, with 7 bases fitting TRBD2. The CDR3 DNA reads TGTGCCAGCAGCCCGACGGGGGGAACGGGCGGGGAGCTGTTTTTT. It specifies CASSPTGGTGGELFF.